This note documents a single TCR beta chain sequence. The antigen remains undetermined. Unique molecular identifiers were incorporated when the TCRbeta library was constructed. MiXCR, applied by TCRdb to the PCR reads, yields one record per CDR3 protein. The sample includes 450,000 to 550,000 distinct CDR3 sequences, over 9.5% of them seen just once. This entry comes from a study of T-cell reconstitution after alpha-beta-depleted transplantation in children. The study's findings and limits: At one year after transplant, newly produced T cells mostly accounted for T-cell counts and diversity.

CDR1 SGDLS and CDR2 YYNGEE come from the germline V gene. This CDR3 has 13 residues. V was shortened by 0 bases and J by 7 bases, with 8 bases between the two germline ends. This TCR derives from a female patient between 2 and 15 years old who had a stem cell transplant for aplastic anemia, so the T cells may come from the graft donor. The J gene is TRBJ2-1, the V gene TRBV9; D is undetermined. The sequences come from PBMCs, mostly from graft donor cells, collected 180 days after TCRalphabeta/CD19-depleted stem cell transplant. The CDR3, as DNA: TGTGCCAGCAGCGTAGGGCAGTCGAATGAGCAGTTCTTC. Encoded protein: CASSVGQSNEQFF. Complete variable domain (other parts from reference TRBV9 and TRBJ2-1): DSGVTQTPKHLITATGQRVTLRCSPRSGDLSVYWYQQSLDQGLQFLIQYYNGEERAKGNILERFSAQQFPDLHSELNLSSLELGDSALYFCASSVGQSNEQFFGPGTRLTVL.